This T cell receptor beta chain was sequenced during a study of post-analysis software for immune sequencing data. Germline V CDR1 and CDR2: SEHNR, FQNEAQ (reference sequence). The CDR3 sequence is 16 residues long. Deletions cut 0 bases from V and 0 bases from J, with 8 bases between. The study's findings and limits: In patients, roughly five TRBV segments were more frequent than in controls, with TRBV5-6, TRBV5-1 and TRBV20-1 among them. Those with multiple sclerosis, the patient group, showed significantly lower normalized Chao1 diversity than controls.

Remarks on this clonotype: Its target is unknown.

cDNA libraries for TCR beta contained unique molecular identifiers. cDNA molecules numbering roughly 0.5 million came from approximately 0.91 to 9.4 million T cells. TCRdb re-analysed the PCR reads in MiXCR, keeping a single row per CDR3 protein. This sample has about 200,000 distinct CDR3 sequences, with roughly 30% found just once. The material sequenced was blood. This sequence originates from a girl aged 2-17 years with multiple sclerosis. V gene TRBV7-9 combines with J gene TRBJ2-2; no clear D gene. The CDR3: CASSLAASPNTGELFF. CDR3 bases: TGTGCCAGCAGCTTAGCGGCCAGTCCGAACACCGGGGAGCTGTTTTTT.